The 27 T cell receptor beta chains listed next were all sequenced from one sample in a study of T cell repertoires in cytomegalovirus infection. Their target antigens are unknown. TCRdb processed the reads anew with MiXCR; each CDR3 protein has one entry. The repertoire includes about 220,000 distinct CDR3 sequences, around 35% of them detected once, and over 45% sits in the top ten. Sample: CD8+ T cells from cultured PBMCs, taken from culture after CMV antigen stimulation. The receptors stem from a human donor in good health (CMV status not recorded). Some clones in this sample may be carry-over from other donors' samples.

The chain is built from TRBV27 and TRBJ2-7; D might be TRBD1 (5 bases). This CDR3 comprises 14 residues. Trimming shortened V by 8 bases and J by 5 bases, and 19 bases separated the two germline ends. The germline CDR1 and CDR2 sequences are MNHEY and SMNVEV (reference sequence). The CDR3 nucleotides are TGTGCCAGCGGGGCCAGAGCCTATTTCCACGAGCAGTACTTC. Translating gives CASGARAYFHEQYF.

This clonotype was counted only a few times. The chain employs TRBV20-1 and TRBJ2-3; D not certain. The V gene lost 6 bases and the J gene lost 3 bases, with 10 bases spanning the gap. The germline CDR1 and CDR2 sequences are DFQATT and SNEGSKA (reference sequence). The CDR3 extends over 12 amino acids. The CDR3: CSAPSRTDTQYF. In DNA, the CDR3 is TGCAGTGCCCCAAGCCGGACAGATACGCAGTATTTT.

This clonotype has ten or more counts. The chain is built from TRBV6-2 or TRBV6-3 and TRBJ2-2; D remains unclear. Trimming cost V 2 bases and J 6 bases, with 1 base left between them. Germline V lookup: CDR1 MNHEY, CDR2 SVGEGT. This CDR3 is 11 amino acids long. The chain's CDR3 is CASSYPGELFF. Written as DNA, the CDR3 is TGTGCCAGCAGTTACCCCGGGGAGCTGTTTTTT.

CDR3 amino acids: CASSLELIGTGELFF. CDR3 DNA sequence: TGTGCCAGCAGCTTAGAACTGATAGGGACCGGGGAGCTGTTTTTT. J is TRBJ2-2 and V is TRBV7-6; D not certain. The CDR3 extends over 15 amino acids. Trimming removed 1 base at V and 5 bases at J, with 11 bases between. The germline gives CDR1 SGHVS, CDR2 FNYEAQ.

The J gene is TRBJ1-5, the V gene TRBV4-2; no clear D. The CDR3 is 15 residues long. V shed 0 bases and J shed 6 bases, with 12 bases lying between them. Germline assignment: CDR1 LGHNA and CDR2 YNFKEQ. The chain's CDR3 is CASSQESRAVQPQHF. In nucleotides, the CDR3 is TGTGCCAGCAGCCAAGAATCCCGGGCAGTTCAGCCCCAGCATTTT.

The V call is TRBV29-1, the J call TRBJ1-1, with D unclear. This CDR3 comprises 14 residues. The V end lost 7 bases, the J end lost 4 bases, and 19 bases lay between the germline ends. The germline CDR1 and CDR2 sequences are SQVTM and ANQGSEA. The CDR3: CSARPRLEGTEAFF. In DNA, the CDR3 is TGCAGCGCAAGACCGAGGCTGGAGGGCACTGAAGCTTTCTTT.

In this sample, this clonotype turned up many times. The chain carries TRBV7-3 and TRBJ1-1; TRBD1 aligns across 10 bases. Trimming removed 11 bases from V and 2 bases from J; junction bases left unmatched: 14. The CDR3 length is 16 residues. The germline CDR1 and CDR2 sequences are SGHTA and FQGTGA. The CDR3 is CAGTTGTGEGNTEAFF. CDR3 nucleotide sequence: TGTGCCGGGACGACGGGGACAGGGGAAGGTAACACTGAAGCTTTCTTT.

This clonotype was seen only a few times. The chain employs TRBV20-1 and TRBJ1-1; D call uncertain. Looked up from germline, CDR1 is DFQATT and CDR2 is SNEGSKA (reference sequence). The CDR3 runs 12 residues. V lost 6 bases, J lost 4 bases, and 12 bases lay in between. This CDR3 is CSASAFSTEAFF. The DNA of the CDR3 is TGCAGTGCCTCGGCATTCAGCACTGAAGCTTTCTTT.

The chain has TRBV6-8 and TRBJ2-3; 11 bases fit TRBD1. Trimming at V came to 6 bases and at J to 4 bases, leaving 9 bases not matched to a gene. The CDR3 length is 16 residues. Germline V gene sequence: CDR1 MNHGY, CDR2 SAAAGT. The CDR3 here is CASSLRDRGISDTQYF. The CDR3 coding sequence is TGTGCCAGCAGCCTCCGGGACAGGGGGATTTCAGATACGCAGTATTTT.

This sequence joins TRBV7-6 and TRBJ2-1, with no clear D. This CDR3 has 16 amino acids. Germline V gene data show CDR1 as SGHVS and CDR2 as FNYEAQ. V dropped 1 base and J dropped 2 bases, with 12 bases sitting between them. CDR3: CASSLVGISPYNEQFF. CDR3 bases: TGTGCCAGCAGCTTAGTGGGAATATCCCCCTACAATGAGCAGTTCTTC.

This chain uses TRBV7-8 with TRBJ1-2; 7 bases agree with TRBD1. V dropped 1 base and J dropped 7; count of bases not matched to a gene: 9. Germline CDR1 and CDR2: SGHVS and FQNEAQ. This CDR3 region has 15 residues. CDR3 sequence (DNA): TGTGCCAGCAGCTTAGTCGCCGGGACAGAGGCTGGCTACACCTTC. This encodes CASSLVAGTEAGYTF.

A few counts support this clonotype. The CDR3 DNA sequence: TGTGCCAGCAGTTTAGGTCCTGGGGCCAACGTCCTGACTTTC. Protein product: CASSLGPGANVLTF. The J gene is TRBJ2-6, the V gene TRBV12-3 or TRBV12-4; D gene uncertain. This CDR3 contains 14 residues. V dropped 1 base and J dropped 2 bases, with 3 bases sitting between them.

This clonotype appeared a few times. The gene calls are TRBV7-9 and TRBJ2-2, with D perhaps matching TRBD2 (5 bases). V was trimmed by 4 bases and J by 2 bases, leaving 14 bases between them. The CDR3 is made up of 16 amino acids. CDR1 is SEHNR and CDR2 is FQNEAQ in the germline V gene (reference sequence). The CDR3 nucleotides read TGTGCCAGCAGCTCGTATTCAAGCGGAAACACCGGGGAGCTGTTTTTT. It yields the protein CASSSYSSGNTGELFF.

This rearrangement joins TRBV24-1 to TRBJ2-1, with TRBD2 as a possible D gene (6 bases). The CDR3 has 13 amino acids. Per the germline V gene, CDR1 is KGHDR and CDR2 is SFDVKD. V was trimmed by 9 bases and J by 10 bases, leaving 18 bases between them. The CDR3 coding sequence is TGTGCCACCCGATTTACCGAACGGGGGGAGCAGTTCTTC. This gives the protein CATRFTERGEQFF.

In its sample, this clonotype was seen a few times. The V gene is TRBV4-3, the J gene TRBJ1-5; no reliable D call. The CDR3 contains 16 residues. Germline CDR1 is LGHNA and CDR2 is YSLEER. V was cut by 0 bases and J by 4 bases, with 13 bases left in between. The CDR3 here is CASSQDRATLNQPQHF. In nucleotides, the CDR3 is TGCGCCAGCAGCCAAGATCGGGCAACTTTAAATCAGCCCCAGCATTTT.

This clonotype has a handful of counts. The chain has TRBV12-3 or TRBV12-4 and TRBJ2-7, with a weak D call TRBD2 (6 bases). V lost 6 bases, J lost 4 bases, and 22 bases lay in between. The CDR3 is 16 residues long. This chain's CDR3 is CASSRSGGGGEYEQYF. The DNA for the CDR3 is TGTGCCAGCAGCCGCAGTGGGGGTGGCGGGGAGTACGAGCAGTACTTC.

The gene calls are TRBV9 and TRBJ2-3; D is tentatively TRBD1 or TRBD2 (5 bases each). CDR3 length equals 15 residues. Trimming cost V 2 bases and J 0 bases, with 10 bases left between them. The germline gives CDR1 SGDLS, CDR2 YYNGEE. CDR3 in amino acids: CASSVGGVSTDTQYF. DNA of the CDR3: TGTGCCAGCAGCGTTGGGGGAGTTAGCACAGATACGCAGTATTTT. The complete variable domain, with remaining parts taken from reference TRBV9 and TRBJ2-3, reads DSGVTQTPKHLITATGQRVTLRCSPRSGDLSVYWYQQSLDQGLQFLIQYYNGEERAKGNILERFSAQQFPDLHSELNLSSLELGDSALYFCASSVGGVSTDTQYFGPGTRLTVL.

In its sample, this clonotype was seen a few times. The chain has TRBV7-3 and TRBJ2-1, with D maybe TRBD2 (6 bases). The germline V and J ends were trimmed by 3 bases and 4 bases, with 10 bases remaining between them. This CDR3 spans 14 amino acids. Per the germline V gene, CDR1 is SGHTA and CDR2 is FQGTGA. The chain's CDR3 is CASSFGDSYNEQFF. The CDR3 DNA sequence: TGTGCCAGCAGCTTTGGGGACTCATACAATGAGCAGTTCTTC.

V is TRBV6-6 and J is TRBJ1-4; TRBD1 agrees at 9 bases. V trimming: 6 bases; J trimming: 8 bases; junction bases outside the gene matches: 7. Germline V gene lookup returns CDR1 MNHNY and CDR2 SVGAGI (reference sequence). The CDR3 extends over 14 amino acids. CDR3 in amino acids: CASSTGTGQEKLFF. The DNA for the CDR3 is TGTGCCAGCAGCACCGGGACAGGGCAAGAAAAACTGTTTTTT.

The CDR3 bases are TGTGCCAGCACCTCCTCAGGACCCCCAGTTGTTGGCGAGCAGTACTTC. Amino acids: CASTSSGPPVVGEQYF. The chain joins TRBV12-3 or TRBV12-4 to TRBJ2-7; the D is unclear. CDR3 length: 16 amino acids. V was trimmed by 7 bases and J by 6 bases, leaving 25 bases between them.

This chain joins TRBV15 and TRBJ2-1; 11 bases line up with TRBD2. Unmatched junction bases numbered 9, after V lost 3 bases and J lost 5 bases. The length of the CDR3 is 17 residues. Per germline, CDR1 LNHNV and CDR2 YYDKDF (reference sequence). The CDR3 here is CATSSTSGGTPNNEQFF. DNA of the CDR3: TGTGCCACCAGCAGTACTAGCGGGGGAACACCTAACAATGAGCAGTTCTTC.

This clonotype has only a few counts. The gene calls are TRBV2 and TRBJ2-1; perhaps TRBD2 as D (5 bases). The V gene lost 7 bases and the J gene lost 9 bases, with 13 bases spanning the gap. Germline V gives CDR1 SNHLY, CDR2 FYNNEI. CDR3 length: 12 amino acids. The CDR3 DNA sequence: TGTGCCAGCACCCTATCTCGGGGTGAGCAGTTCTTC. It codes for CASTLSRGEQFF.

This clonotype has only a few counts. The rearrangement joins TRBV7-6 to TRBJ2-7; 13 bases are a match to TRBD2. The CDR3 totals 18 residues. The ends lost 3 bases at V and 2 bases at J; junction bases unmatched: 10. Germline V CDR1 and CDR2: SGHVS, FNYEAQ. The CDR3 loop reads CASSLLTSGRTVTYEQYF. In DNA form, the CDR3 reads TGTGCCAGCAGCTTGTTGACTAGCGGGAGGACCGTTACCTACGAGCAGTACTTC.

The rearrangement uses TRBV7-9 and TRBJ2-1, with 9 bases matching TRBD2. CDR1 and CDR2 (germline): SEHNR, FQNEAQ (reference sequence). CDR3 size: 14 residues. Germline trimming cut 5 bases from V and 8 bases from J; bases unmatched to any gene: 7. The CDR3 spells CASSPRGGAYEQFF. The CDR3 coding sequence is TGTGCCAGCAGCCCGCGCGGGGGGGCTTATGAGCAGTTCTTC.

The chain links TRBV20-1 to TRBJ2-7, with D perhaps matching TRBD2 (6 bases). In germline, CDR1 is DFQATT, CDR2 SNEGSKA (reference sequence). V lost 3 bases and J 3 bases, leaving 18 bases between the germline ends. The CDR3 sequence is 15 residues long. The CDR3 DNA reads as TGCAGTGCTAGTTCTAGGGCGGGAAGGAACTACGAGCAGTACTTC. Its translation is CSASSRAGRNYEQYF.

The chain employs TRBV7-9 and TRBJ2-3; unclear D gene. From germline, CDR1 is SEHNR and CDR2 FQNEAQ (reference sequence). V dropped 4 bases and J dropped 2 bases, with 4 bases sitting between them. This CDR3 has 12 amino acids. The CDR3 region has the DNA TGTGCCAGCAGCTCCATCACAGATACGCAGTATTTT. Translating gives CASSSITDTQYF. The whole variable domain, filled in from reference TRBV7-9 and TRBJ2-3, reads DTGVSQNPRHKITKRGQNVTFRCDPISEHNRLYWYRQTLGQGPEFLTYFQNEAQLEKSRLLSDRFSAERPKGSFSTLEIQRTEQGDSAMYLCASSSITDTQYFGPGTRLTVL.

The sample holds a few counts of this clonotype. The chain couples TRBV7-6 to TRBJ1-1; TRBD1 is a possible D gene (6 bases). V was clipped by 5 bases and J by 5 bases, with 24 bases between them. The CDR3 spans 17 residues. The germline V gene encodes CDR1 SGHVS and CDR2 FNYEAQ. CDR3 sequence (DNA): TGTGCCAGCAGCATGCCCGGGTGGCAGGGGAGAGTAACTGAAGCTTTCTTT. This encodes CASSMPGWQGRVTEAFF.